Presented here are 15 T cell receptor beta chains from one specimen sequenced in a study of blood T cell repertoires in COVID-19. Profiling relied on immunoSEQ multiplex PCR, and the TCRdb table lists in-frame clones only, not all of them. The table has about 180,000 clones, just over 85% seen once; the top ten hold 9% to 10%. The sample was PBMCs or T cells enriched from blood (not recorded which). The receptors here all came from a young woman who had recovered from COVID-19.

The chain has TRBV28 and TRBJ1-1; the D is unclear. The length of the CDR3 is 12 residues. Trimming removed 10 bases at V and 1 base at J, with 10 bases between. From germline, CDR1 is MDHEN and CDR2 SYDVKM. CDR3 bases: TGTGCCATCCAGGCCGGGAACACTGAAGCTTTCTTT. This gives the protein CAIQAGNTEAFF. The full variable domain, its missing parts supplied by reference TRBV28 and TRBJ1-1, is DVKVTQSSRYLVKRTGEKVFLECVQDMDHENMFWYRQDPGLGLRLIYFSYDVKMKEKGDIPEGYSVSREKKERFSLILESASTNQTSMYLCAIQAGNTEAFFGQGTRLTVV.

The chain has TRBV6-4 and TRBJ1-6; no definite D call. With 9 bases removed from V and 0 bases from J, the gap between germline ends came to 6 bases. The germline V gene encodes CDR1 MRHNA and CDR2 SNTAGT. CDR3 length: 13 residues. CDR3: CARLTSYNSPLHF. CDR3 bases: TGTGCCAGACTCACCTCCTATAATTCACCCCTCCACTTT.

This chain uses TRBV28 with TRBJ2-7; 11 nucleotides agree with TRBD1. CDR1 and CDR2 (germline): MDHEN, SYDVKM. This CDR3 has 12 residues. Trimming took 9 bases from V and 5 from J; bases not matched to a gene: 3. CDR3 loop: CASWTGGNEQYF. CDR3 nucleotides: TGTGCCAGTTGGACAGGGGGCAACGAGCAGTACTTC.

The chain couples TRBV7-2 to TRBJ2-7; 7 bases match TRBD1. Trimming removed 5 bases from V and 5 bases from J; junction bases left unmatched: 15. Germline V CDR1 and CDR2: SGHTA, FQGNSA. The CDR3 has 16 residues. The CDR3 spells CASSALGGQSFDEQYF. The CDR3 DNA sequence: TGTGCCAGCAGCGCCTTAGGGGGACAGTCATTCGACGAGCAGTACTTC.

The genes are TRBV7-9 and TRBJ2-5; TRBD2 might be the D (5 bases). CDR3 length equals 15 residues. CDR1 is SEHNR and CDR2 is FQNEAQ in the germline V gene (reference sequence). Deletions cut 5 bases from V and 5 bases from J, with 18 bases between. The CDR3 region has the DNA TGTGCCAGCAGCCGTGCAGCTAGCTCACCGGAGACCCAGTACTTC. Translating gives CASSRAASSPETQYF.

The CDR3 spells CASSINGQNTGELFF. CDR3 DNA sequence: TGTGCCAGTAGTATAAACGGACAGAACACCGGGGAGCTGTTTTTT. The chain uses TRBV19 and TRBJ2-2, with D maybe TRBD1 (5 bases). The CDR3 runs 15 residues. Germline-derived CDR1 and CDR2 are LNHDA and SQIVND (reference sequence). Trimming pared 2 bases from V and 1 base from J, leaving 8 bases between.

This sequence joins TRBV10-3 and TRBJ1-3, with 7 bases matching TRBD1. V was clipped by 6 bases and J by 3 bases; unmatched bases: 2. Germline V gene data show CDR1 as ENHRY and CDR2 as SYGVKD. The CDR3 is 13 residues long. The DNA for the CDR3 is TGTGCCATCAGGGGGACAGTTGGAAACACCATATATTTT. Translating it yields CAIRGTVGNTIYF.

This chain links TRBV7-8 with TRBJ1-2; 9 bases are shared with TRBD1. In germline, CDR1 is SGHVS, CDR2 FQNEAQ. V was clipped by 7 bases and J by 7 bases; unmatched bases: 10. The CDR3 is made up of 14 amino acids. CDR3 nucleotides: TGTGCCAGCAAGACGATGCAGGGACAGGGTGGCTACACCTTC. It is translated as CASKTMQGQGGYTF.

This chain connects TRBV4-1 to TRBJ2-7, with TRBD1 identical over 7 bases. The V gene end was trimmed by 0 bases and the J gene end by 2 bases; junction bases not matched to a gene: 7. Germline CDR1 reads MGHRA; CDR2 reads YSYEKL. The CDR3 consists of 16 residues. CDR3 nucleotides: TGCGCCAGCAGCCAAGAATGGACAGGTTCTACCTACGAGCAGTACTTC. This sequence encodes CASSQEWTGSTYEQYF.

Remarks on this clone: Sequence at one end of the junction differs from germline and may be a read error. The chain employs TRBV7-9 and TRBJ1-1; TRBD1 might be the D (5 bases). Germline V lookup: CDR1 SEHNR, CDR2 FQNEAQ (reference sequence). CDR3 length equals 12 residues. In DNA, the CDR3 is TGTGCCAGCAGCTCATTCGGAGTCCAGGGAGGGTTT. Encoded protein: CASSSFGVQGGF.

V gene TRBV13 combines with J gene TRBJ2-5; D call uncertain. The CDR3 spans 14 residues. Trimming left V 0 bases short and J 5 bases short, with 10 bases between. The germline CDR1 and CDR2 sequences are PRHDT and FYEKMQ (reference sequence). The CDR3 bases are TGTGCCAGCAGCTTAGGGCTTACTGAGGAGACCCAGTACTTC. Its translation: CASSLGLTEETQYF.

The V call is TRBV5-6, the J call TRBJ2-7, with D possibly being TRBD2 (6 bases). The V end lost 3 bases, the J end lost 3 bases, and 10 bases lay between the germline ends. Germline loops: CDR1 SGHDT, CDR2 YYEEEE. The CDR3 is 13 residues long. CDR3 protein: CASSSWEVYEQYF. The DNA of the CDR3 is TGTGCCAGCAGCTCTTGGGAGGTCTACGAGCAGTACTTC.

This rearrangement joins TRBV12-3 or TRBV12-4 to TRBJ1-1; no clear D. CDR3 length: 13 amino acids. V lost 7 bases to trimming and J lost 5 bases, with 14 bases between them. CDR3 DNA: TGTGCCAGCATCGGGAGAGGGAGGACTGAAGCTTTCTTT. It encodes CASIGRGRTEAFF.

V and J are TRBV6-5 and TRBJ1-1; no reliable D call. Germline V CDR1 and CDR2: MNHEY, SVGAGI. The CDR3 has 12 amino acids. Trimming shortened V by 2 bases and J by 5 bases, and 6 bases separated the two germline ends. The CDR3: CASSYGGTEAFF. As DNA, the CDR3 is TGTGCCAGCAGTTACGGAGGTACTGAAGCTTTCTTT.

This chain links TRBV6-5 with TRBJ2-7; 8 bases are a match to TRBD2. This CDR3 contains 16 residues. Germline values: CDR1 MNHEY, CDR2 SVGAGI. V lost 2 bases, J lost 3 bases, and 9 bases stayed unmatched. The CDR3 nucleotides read TGTGCCAGCAGTTACATCGGTTCTAGCGGGCTCTACGAGCAGTACTTC. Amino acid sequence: CASSYIGSSGLYEQYF.